The clone carrying this T cell receptor (beta chain) turned up a few times. What it binds is unknown. Expressed TCRB transcripts got sequenced, as all isolated RNA was reverse transcribed. Produced via immunoSEQ multiplex PCR; TCRdb's table is partial and in-frame only. The sample carries about 160,000 clones, 8% to 9.5% recorded once. The sample is drawn from a study of beta chain features in type 1 diabetes. The study, taken as a whole, reports: Although PCR might favor shorter templates, it would do so equally in patients and controls. Researchers report that Type 1 diabetes patients had moderately but significantly shorter TCRB CDR3s across all four CD4+ subsets.

This CDR3 has 15 amino acids. V shed 4 bases, J shed 5 bases, and the junction held 7 bases outside the gene matches. Germline CDR1 and CDR2: ENHRY and SYGVKD. The chain is built from TRBV10-3 and TRBJ2-1, with 8 bases identical to TRBD2. The sequenced material came from central memory CD4+ T cells from blood. This sequence originates from a young woman with type 1 diabetes. The CDR3 DNA reads as TGTGCCATCAGTGCCGGGACTAGATCAAACAATGAGCAGTTCTTC. As protein: CAISAGTRSNNEQFF.